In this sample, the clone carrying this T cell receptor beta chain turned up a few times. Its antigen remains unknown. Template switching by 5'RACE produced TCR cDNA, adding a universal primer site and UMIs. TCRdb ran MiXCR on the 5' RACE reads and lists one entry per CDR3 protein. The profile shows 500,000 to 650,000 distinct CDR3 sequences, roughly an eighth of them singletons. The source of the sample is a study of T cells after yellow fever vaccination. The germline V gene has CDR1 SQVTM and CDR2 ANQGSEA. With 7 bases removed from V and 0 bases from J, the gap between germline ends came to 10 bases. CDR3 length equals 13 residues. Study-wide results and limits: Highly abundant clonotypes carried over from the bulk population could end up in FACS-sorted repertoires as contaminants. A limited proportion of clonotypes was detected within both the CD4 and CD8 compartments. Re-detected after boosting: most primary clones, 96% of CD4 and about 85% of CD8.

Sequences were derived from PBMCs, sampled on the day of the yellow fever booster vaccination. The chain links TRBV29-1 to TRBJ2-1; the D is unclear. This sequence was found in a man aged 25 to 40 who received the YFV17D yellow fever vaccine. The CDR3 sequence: CSGRTFSYNEQFF. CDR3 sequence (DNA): TGCAGCGGGCGGACGTTCTCCTACAATGAGCAGTTCTTC.